The 14 T cell receptor beta chains listed next were all sequenced from one sample in a study of blood T cell repertoires in COVID-19. This table comes from immunoSEQ multiplex PCR, and its TCRdb copy is limited to in-frame clones, with some not included. The repertoire includes about 180,000 clones, more than 75% of them detected once, and around a sixth sits in the top ten. Material for sequencing was peripheral blood. The source of these receptors is a person aged 65 to 79 with COVID-19, enrolled during active disease.

The CDR3 sequence is CASSLGQNTDTQYF. The CDR3 DNA reads as TGTGCCAGCAGCTTAGGACAGAACACAGATACGCAGTATTTT. This rearrangement joins TRBV5-4 to TRBJ2-3, with D tentatively TRBD1 (6 bases). This CDR3 spans 14 amino acids. V gave up 2 bases and J gave up 2 bases, with 9 bases separating them. Per the germline V gene, CDR1 is SGHNT and CDR2 is YYREEE (reference sequence).

This rearrangement joins TRBV4-3 to TRBJ2-3; TRBD2 matches at 10 bases. V lost 1 base and J lost 5; bases outside the gene matches: 6. CDR1 and CDR2 from the germline V gene are LGHNA and YSLEER. This CDR3 has 16 amino acids. CDR3 in amino acids: CASSQGASGSGDTQYF. The CDR3 coding sequence is TGCGCCAGCAGCCAAGGGGCTAGCGGGAGTGGAGATACGCAGTATTTT.

This rearrangement joins TRBV28 to TRBJ2-4; TRBD2 matches at 7 bases. The CDR3 runs 16 residues. V lost 8 bases to trimming and J lost 5 bases; unmatched junction nucleotides: 15. Germline V lookup: CDR1 MDHEN, CDR2 SYDVKM. In DNA, the CDR3 is TGTGCCAGCGCCCCCTCCTCAGGACTAGTGGAAAACATTCAGTACTTC. It is translated as CASAPSSGLVENIQYF.

The V call is TRBV7-2, the J call TRBJ2-1; 9 bases align to TRBD2. The CDR3 has 13 amino acids. The J segment lost 9 bases and the V segment lost 3 bases, leaving 3 bases of the junction unmatched. Germline V gene lookup returns CDR1 SGHTA and CDR2 FQGNSA. CDR3 bases: TGTGCCAGCAGCTTCCTAGCGGGATTTGAGCAGTTCTTC. This translates into CASSFLAGFEQFF.

The chain employs TRBV13 and TRBJ2-3, with 7 bases matching TRBD2. Per the germline V gene, CDR1 is PRHDT and CDR2 is FYEKMQ (reference sequence). V shed 5 bases, J shed 0 bases, and the junction held 8 bases outside the gene matches. The CDR3 length is 16 residues. CDR3 DNA sequence: TGTGCCAGCAGCCCACCTAGCGGTCGTAGCACAGATACGCAGTATTTT. It translates to CASSPPSGRSTDTQYF.

The rearrangement links TRBV9 to TRBJ2-2, with D perhaps TRBD2 (5 bases). Trimming stripped 1 base from V and 5 bases from J, with 9 bases between. CDR1 is SGDLS and CDR2 is YYNGEE in the germline V gene. The CDR3 is 14 amino acids. DNA for the CDR3: TGTGCCAGCAGCGTATGGAGGAGGACCGGGGAGCTGTTTTTT. Amino acid sequence: CASSVWRRTGELFF.

This chain joins TRBV5-4 and TRBJ2-7; D ambiguous. This CDR3 is 11 amino acids long. The V end was cut by 3 bases, the J end by 3 bases, with 4 bases between. Germline-derived CDR1 and CDR2 are SGHNT and YYREEE (reference sequence). Here the CDR3 DNA reads TGTGCCAGCAGCTCAGGCTACGAGCAGTACTTC. Its translation: CASSSGYEQYF.

The chain recombines TRBV28 with TRBJ2-1; D not resolved. With 5 bases removed from V and 10 bases from J, the gap between germline ends came to 9 bases. The CDR3 is 11 amino acids. Looked up from germline, CDR1 is MDHEN and CDR2 is SYDVKM. The CDR3 is CASSMRWEQFF. CDR3 DNA: TGTGCCAGCAGTATGAGGTGGGAGCAGTTCTTC.

The chain uses TRBV27 and TRBJ2-7; D possibly corresponds to TRBD1 (6 bases). Germline-derived CDR1 and CDR2 are MNHEY and SMNVEV (reference sequence). This CDR3 has 14 residues. V was cut by 2 bases and J by 4 bases, with 12 bases left in between. CDR3 sequence: CASSLKRTVYEQYF. The CDR3 nucleotides read TGTGCCAGCAGTTTAAAGCGGACAGTATACGAGCAGTACTTC.

The V and J genes are TRBV11-2 and TRBJ1-6; 9 bases align to TRBD1. The V and J ends lost 4 bases and 8 bases, in that order; junction bases with no gene match: 6. Germline V lookup: CDR1 SGHAT, CDR2 FQNNGV. This CDR3 comprises 15 residues. The CDR3 DNA reads as TGTGCCAGCAGCTCCCGGACAGGGGCATATTCACCCCTCCACTTT. Its protein product is CASSSRTGAYSPLHF.

The J gene is TRBJ1-2, the V gene TRBV19, with TRBD1 identical over 8 bases. The CDR3 has 13 residues. V was pared by 7 bases and J by 4 bases, with 5 bases of the junction left unmatched. Germline-derived CDR1 and CDR2 are LNHDA and SQIVND (reference sequence). The CDR3 loop reads CASTWDRSYGYTF. The DNA of the CDR3 is TGTGCCAGTACTTGGGACAGGAGCTATGGCTACACCTTC.

The chain is built from TRBV6-5 and TRBJ1-1; D uncertain. Germline V gene lookup returns CDR1 MNHEY and CDR2 SVGAGI. The CDR3 has 13 amino acids. The V end lost 6 bases, the J end lost 1 base, and 9 bases lay between the germline ends. The CDR3 DNA is TGTGCCAGCAGGCTGGAGGCGAACACTGAAGCTTTCTTT. Protein product: CASRLEANTEAFF.

The J gene is TRBJ1-1, the V gene TRBV10-3; 7 nucleotides match TRBD1. The CDR3 extends over 13 amino acids. The V gene end was trimmed by 6 bases and the J gene end by 4 bases; junction bases not matched to a gene: 5. Germline V gene lookup returns CDR1 ENHRY and CDR2 SYGVKD. The CDR3 bases are TGTGCCATCAGCACAGGGGATCCCACTGAAGCTTTCTTT. It translates to CAISTGDPTEAFF.

The genes are TRBV7-8 and TRBJ2-7; possible D gene TRBD2, 6 bases. V lost 2 bases to trimming and J lost 1 base, with 12 bases between them. This CDR3 comprises 15 residues. Germline lookup yields CDR1 SGHVS and CDR2 FQNEAQ. CDR3 DNA: TGTGCCAGCAGCTTAATAGCGGATCTTTCCTACGAGCAGTACTTC. Translated: CASSLIADLSYEQYF. The entire variable domain, with the rest obtained from reference TRBV7-8 and TRBJ2-7, is as follows: GAGVSQSPRYKVAKRGQDVALRCDPISGHVSLFWYQQALGQGPEFLTYFQNEAQLDKSGLPSDRFFAERPEGSVSTLKIQRTQQEDSAVYLCASSLIADLSYEQYFGPGTRLTVT.